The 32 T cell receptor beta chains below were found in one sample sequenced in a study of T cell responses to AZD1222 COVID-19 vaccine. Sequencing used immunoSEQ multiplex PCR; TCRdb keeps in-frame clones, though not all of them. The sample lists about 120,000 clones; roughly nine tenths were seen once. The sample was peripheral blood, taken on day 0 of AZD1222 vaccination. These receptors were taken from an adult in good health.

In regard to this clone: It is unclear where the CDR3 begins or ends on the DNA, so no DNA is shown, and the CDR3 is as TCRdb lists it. This CDR3 reads CASSWGTGTRLGANVLTF. The rearrangement uses TRBV12-1 and TRBJ2-6; the D call in the table, TRBD1, was not verified against the DNA. TRBV12-1 is reported as a pseudogene. Inclusive of both ends, the CDR3 amounts to 18 amino acids.

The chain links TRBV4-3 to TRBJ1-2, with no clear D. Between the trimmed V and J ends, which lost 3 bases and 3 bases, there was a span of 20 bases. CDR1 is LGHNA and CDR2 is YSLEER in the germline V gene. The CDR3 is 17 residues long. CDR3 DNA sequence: TGCGCCAGCAGCCATTCCCCCTTTCGTTCGATTTACTATGGCTACACCTTC. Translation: CASSHSPFRSIYYGYTF.

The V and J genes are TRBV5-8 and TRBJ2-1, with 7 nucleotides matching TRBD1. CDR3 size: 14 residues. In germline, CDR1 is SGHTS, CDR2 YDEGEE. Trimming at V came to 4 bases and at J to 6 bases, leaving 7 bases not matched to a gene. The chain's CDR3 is CASSPSGQANEQFF. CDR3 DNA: TGTGCCAGCAGCCCCTCCGGACAGGCCAATGAGCAGTTCTTC. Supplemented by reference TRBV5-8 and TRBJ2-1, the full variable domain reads EAGVTQSPTHLIKTRGQQATLRCSPISGHTSVYWYQQALGLGLQFLLWYDEGEERNRGNFPPRFSGRQFPNYSSELNVNALELEDSALYLCASSPSGQANEQFFGPGTRLTVL.

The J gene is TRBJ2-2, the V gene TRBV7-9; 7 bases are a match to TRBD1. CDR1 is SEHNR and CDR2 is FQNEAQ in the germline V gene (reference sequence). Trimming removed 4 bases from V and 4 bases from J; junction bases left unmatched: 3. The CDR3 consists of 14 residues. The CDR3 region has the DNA TGTGCCAGCAGCTCGGGGACAGCCACCGGGGAGCTGTTTTTT. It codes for CASSSGTATGELFF.

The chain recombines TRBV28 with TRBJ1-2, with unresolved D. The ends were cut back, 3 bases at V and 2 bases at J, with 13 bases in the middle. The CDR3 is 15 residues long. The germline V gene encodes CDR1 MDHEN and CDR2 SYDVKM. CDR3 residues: CASSFIRGGNYGYTF. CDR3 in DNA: TGTGCCAGCAGTTTTATCCGGGGAGGAAACTATGGCTACACCTTC.

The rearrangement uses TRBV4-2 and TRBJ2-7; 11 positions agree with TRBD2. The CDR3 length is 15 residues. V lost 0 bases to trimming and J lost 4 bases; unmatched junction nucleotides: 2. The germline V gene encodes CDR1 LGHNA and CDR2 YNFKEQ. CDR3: CASSQETSGVYEQYF. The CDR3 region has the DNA TGTGCCAGCAGCCAAGAGACTAGCGGGGTTTACGAGCAGTACTTC.

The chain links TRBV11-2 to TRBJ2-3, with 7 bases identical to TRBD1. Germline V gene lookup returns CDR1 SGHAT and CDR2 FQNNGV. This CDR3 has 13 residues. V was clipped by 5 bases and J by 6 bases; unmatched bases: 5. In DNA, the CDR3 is TGTGCCAGCAGCCCGGACAGGAGTGATACGCAGTATTTT. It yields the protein CASSPDRSDTQYF. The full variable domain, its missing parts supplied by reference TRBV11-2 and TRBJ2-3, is EAGVAQSPRYKIIEKRQSVAFWCNPISGHATLYWYQQILGQGPKLLIQFQNNGVVDDSQLPKDRFSAERLKGVDSTLKIQPAKLEDSAVYLCASSPDRSDTQYFGPGTRLTVL.

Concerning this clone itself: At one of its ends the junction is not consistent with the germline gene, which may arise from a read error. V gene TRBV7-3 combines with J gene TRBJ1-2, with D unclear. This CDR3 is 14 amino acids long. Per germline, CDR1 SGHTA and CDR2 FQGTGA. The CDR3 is CGSSLRGDNYGYTF. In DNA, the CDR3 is TGTGGCAGCAGCTTAAGAGGTGATAACTATGGCTACACCTTC.

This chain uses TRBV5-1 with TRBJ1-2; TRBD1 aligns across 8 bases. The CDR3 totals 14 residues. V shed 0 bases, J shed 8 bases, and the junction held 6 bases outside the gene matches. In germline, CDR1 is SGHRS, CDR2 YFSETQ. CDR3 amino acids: CASSLGQGMGGYTF. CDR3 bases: TGCGCCAGCAGCTTGGGACAGGGGATGGGAGGCTACACCTTC.

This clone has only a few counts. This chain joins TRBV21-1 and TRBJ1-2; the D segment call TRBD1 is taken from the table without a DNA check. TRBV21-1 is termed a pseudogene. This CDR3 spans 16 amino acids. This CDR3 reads CASSKMGQPTNYGYTF. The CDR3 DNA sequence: TGTGCCAGCAGCAAAATGGGGCAGCCTACTAACTATGGCTACACCTTC.

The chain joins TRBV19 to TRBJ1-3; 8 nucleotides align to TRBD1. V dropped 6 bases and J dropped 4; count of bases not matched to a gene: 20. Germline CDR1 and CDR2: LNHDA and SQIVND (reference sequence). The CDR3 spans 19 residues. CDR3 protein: CASSPIPGQEYPSGNTIYF. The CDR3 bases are TGTGCCAGTAGCCCCATCCCGGGACAGGAATATCCCTCGGGAAACACCATATATTTT.

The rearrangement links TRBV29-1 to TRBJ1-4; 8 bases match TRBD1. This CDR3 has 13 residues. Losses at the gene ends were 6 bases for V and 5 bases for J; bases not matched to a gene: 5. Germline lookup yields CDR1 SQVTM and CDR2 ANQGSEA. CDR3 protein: CSVKGQGNEKLFF. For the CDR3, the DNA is TGCAGCGTCAAAGGACAGGGAAATGAAAAACTGTTTTTT. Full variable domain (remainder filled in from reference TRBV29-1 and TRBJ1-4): SAVISQKPSRDICQRGTSLTIQCQVDSQVTMMFWYRQQPGQSLTLIATANQGSEATYESGFVIDKFPISRPNLTFSTLTVSNMSPEDSSIYLCSVKGQGNEKLFFGSGTQLSVL.

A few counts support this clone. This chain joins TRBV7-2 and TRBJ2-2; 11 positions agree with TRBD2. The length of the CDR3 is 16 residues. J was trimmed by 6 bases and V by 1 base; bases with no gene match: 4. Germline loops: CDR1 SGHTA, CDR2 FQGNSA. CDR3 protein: CASSLGLAGSSGELFF. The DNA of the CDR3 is TGTGCCAGCAGCTTAGGACTAGCGGGGTCTTCCGGGGAGCTGTTTTTT.

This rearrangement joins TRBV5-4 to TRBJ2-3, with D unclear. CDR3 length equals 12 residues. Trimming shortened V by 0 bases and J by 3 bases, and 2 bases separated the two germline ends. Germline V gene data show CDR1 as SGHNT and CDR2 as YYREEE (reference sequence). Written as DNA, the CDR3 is TGTGCCAGCAGCTTGGATACAGATACGCAGTATTTT. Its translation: CASSLDTDTQYF.

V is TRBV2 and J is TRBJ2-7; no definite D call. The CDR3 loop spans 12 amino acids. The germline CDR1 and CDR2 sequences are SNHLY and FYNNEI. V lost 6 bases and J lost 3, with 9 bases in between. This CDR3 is CASRQSFYEQYF. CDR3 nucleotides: TGTGCCAGCAGGCAGAGCTTCTACGAGCAGTACTTC. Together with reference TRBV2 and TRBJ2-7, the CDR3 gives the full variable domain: EPEVTQTPSHQVTQMGQEVILRCVPISNHLYFYWYRQILGQKVEFLVSFYNNEISEKSEIFDDQFSVERPDGSNFTLKIRSTKLEDSAMYFCASRQSFYEQYFGPGTRLTVT.

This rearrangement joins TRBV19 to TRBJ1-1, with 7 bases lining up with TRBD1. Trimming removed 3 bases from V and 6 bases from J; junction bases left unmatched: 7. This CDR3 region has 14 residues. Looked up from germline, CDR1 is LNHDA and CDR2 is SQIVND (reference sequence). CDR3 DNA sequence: TGTGCCAGTAGTATGGGACAGTTATACCCTGAAGCTTTCTTT. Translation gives CASSMGQLYPEAFF.

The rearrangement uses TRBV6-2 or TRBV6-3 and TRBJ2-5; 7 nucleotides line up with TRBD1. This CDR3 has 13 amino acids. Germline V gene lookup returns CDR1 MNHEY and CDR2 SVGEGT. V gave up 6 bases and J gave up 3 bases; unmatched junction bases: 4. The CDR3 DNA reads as TGTGCCAGCAGCCGGGACAGCGAAGAGACCCAGTACTTC. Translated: CASSRDSEETQYF.

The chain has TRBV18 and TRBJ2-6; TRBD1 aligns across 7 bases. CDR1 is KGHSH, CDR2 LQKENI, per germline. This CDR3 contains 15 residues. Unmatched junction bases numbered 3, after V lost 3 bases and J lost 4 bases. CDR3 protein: CASSPTGPGANVLTF. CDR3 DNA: TGTGCCAGCTCACCGACAGGGCCCGGGGCCAACGTCCTGACTTTC.

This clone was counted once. The CDR3, as DNA: TGTGCCAGCAGGACAGGGGGCCGCGGCTACACCTTC. This translates into CASRTGGRGYTF. This chain uses TRBV2 with TRBJ1-2; the match to TRBD1 covers 10 bases. Germline assignment: CDR1 SNHLY and CDR2 FYNNEI. With 6 bases clipped from V and 8 bases from J, the junction kept 3 bases outside the gene matches. This CDR3 comprises 12 residues.

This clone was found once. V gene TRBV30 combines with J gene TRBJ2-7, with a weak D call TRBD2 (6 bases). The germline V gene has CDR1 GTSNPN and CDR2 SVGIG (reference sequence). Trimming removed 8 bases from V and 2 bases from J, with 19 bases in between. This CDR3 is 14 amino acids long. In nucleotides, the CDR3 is TGTGCCGGGAAAGGTACCGGGGGACCCTACGAGCAGTACTTC. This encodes CAGKGTGGPYEQYF.

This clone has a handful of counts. CDR3 DNA: TGTGCCAGCAGTTTAGCAGCGCGCCAGCCCCAGCATTTT. This gives the protein CASSLAARQPQHF. The chain combines TRBV27 with TRBJ1-5; no firm D call. V lost 2 bases and J 7 bases, leaving 9 bases between the germline ends. Germline assignment: CDR1 MNHEY and CDR2 SMNVEV (reference sequence). There are 13 residues in the CDR3.

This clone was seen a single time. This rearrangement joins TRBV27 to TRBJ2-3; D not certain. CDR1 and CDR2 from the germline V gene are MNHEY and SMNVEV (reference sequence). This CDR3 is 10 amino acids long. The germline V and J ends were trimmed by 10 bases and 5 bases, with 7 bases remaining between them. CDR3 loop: CATRQDTQYF. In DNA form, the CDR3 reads TGTGCCACCCGACAAGATACGCAGTATTTT.

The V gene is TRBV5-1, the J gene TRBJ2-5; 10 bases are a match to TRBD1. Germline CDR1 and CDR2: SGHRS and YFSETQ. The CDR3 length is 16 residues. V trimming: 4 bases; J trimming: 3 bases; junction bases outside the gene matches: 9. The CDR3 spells CASSVGDRGMEETQYF. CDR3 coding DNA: TGCGCCAGCAGCGTGGGGGACAGGGGAATGGAAGAGACCCAGTACTTC.

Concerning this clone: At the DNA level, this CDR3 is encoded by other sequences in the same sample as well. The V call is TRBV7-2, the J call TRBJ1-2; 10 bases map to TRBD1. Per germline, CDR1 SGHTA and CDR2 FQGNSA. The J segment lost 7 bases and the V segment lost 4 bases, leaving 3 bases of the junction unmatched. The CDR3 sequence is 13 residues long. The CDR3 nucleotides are TGTGCCAGCAGCTCGACAGGGGGCGGTGGCTACACCTTC. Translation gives CASSSTGGGGYTF.

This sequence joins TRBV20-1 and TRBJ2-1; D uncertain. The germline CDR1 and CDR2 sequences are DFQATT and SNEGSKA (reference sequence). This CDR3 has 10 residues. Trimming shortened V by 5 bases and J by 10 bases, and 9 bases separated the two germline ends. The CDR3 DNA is TGCAGTGCTCCGTCGGTAGAGCAGTTCTTC. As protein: CSAPSVEQFF.

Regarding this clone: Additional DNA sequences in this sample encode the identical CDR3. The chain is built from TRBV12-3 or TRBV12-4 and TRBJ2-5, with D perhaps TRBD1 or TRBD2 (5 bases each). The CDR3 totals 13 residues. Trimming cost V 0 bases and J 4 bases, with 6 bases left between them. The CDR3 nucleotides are TGTGCCAGCAGTTTAGCAGGGACAGAGACCCAGTACTTC. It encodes CASSLAGTETQYF.

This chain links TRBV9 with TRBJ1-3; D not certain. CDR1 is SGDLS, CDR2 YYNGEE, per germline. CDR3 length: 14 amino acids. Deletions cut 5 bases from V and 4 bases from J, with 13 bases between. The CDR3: CASRARDSGNTIYF. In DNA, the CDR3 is TGTGCCAGCAGGGCTAGGGATTCGGGAAACACCATATATTTT.

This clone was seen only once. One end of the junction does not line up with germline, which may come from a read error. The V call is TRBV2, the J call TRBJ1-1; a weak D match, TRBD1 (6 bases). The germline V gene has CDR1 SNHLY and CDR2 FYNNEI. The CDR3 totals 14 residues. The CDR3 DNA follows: TGTGCCAGCACTGAAGGGGGTATGAACACTGAAGCTTTCTTT. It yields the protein CASTEGGMNTEAFF.

Here the CDR3 DNA reads TGTGCCAGCAGCCCTAGCGGTTACACCGGGGAGCTGTTTTTT. Translated, it gives CASSPSGYTGELFF. The rearrangement links TRBV11-1 to TRBJ2-2; 7 bases are shared with TRBD2. V shed 5 bases, J shed 3 bases, and the junction held 3 bases outside the gene matches. Germline V CDR1 and CDR2: SGHAT, FQDESV (reference sequence). The CDR3 extends over 14 amino acids.

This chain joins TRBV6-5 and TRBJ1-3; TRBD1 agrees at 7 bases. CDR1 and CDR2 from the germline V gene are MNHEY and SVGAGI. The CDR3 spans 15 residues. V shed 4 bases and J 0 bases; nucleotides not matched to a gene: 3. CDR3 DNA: TGTGCCAGCAGTTTGACAGGGAGCTCTGGAAACACCATATATTTT. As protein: CASSLTGSSGNTIYF.

The CDR3: CASHLMGDGNSPLHF. The DNA of the CDR3 is TGTGCCAGTCACCTAATGGGAGATGGCAATTCACCCCTCCACTTT. V is TRBV28 and J is TRBJ1-6; D unresolved. This CDR3 is built from 15 residues. Deletions cut 9 bases from V and 7 bases from J, with 19 bases between. Germline V CDR1 and CDR2: MDHEN, SYDVKM.

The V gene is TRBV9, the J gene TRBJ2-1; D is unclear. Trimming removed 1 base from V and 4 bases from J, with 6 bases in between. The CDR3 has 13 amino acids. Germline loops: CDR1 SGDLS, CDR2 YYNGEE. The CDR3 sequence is CASSVRQYNEQFF. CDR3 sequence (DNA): TGTGCCAGCAGCGTAAGGCAGTACAATGAGCAGTTCTTC.